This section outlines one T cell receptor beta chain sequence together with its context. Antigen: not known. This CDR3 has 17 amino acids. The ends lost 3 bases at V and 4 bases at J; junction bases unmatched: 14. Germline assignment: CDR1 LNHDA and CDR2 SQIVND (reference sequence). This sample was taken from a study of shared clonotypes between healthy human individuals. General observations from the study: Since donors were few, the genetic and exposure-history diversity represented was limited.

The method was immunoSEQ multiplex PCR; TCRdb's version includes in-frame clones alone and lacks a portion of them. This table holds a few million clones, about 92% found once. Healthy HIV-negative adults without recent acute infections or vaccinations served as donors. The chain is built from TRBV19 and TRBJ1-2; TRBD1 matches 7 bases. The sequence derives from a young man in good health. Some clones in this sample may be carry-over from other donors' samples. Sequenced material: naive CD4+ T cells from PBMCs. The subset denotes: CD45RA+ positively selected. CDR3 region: CASSIPRGRNSGYGYTF. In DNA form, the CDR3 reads TGTGCCAGTAGTATTCCCAGGGGGAGGAACTCTGGCTATGGCTACACCTTC.